This TCR beta chain was retrieved from a study of blood T cell repertoires in COVID-19. Overall study context: Samples came from the United States, Italy and Spain, spanning acute and convalescent COVID-19.

Only in-frame clones appear in the TCRdb table, and some are missing; sequencing was by immunoSEQ multiplex PCR. Among about 260,000 clones listed, approximately 91% were seen once. The V and J ends lost 1 base and 4 bases respectively, with 7 bases between them. This CDR3 spans 14 amino acids. From germline, CDR1 is MDHEN and CDR2 SYDVKM. The V and J genes are TRBV28 and TRBJ2-2; D ambiguous. The specimen was peripheral blood. The sequence was collected from a person under 35 with COVID-19, enrolled during active disease. DNA for the CDR3: TGTGCCAGCAGTTTATTATCGAGCACCGGGGAGCTGTTTTTT. It yields the protein CASSLLSSTGELFF.